The following is a T cell receptor (beta chain) sequence with its context. Only in-frame clones appear in the TCRdb table, and some are missing; sequencing was by immunoSEQ multiplex PCR. This sample has some 180,000 clones, with roughly 82% found just once. The CDR3 extends over 18 amino acids. The ends were cut back, 4 bases at V and 6 bases at J, with 24 bases in the middle. CDR1 is SGHAT and CDR2 is FQNNGV in the germline V gene. The sample comes from a study of blood T cell repertoires in COVID-19. Sequences were obtained from peripheral blood. The chain couples TRBV11-2 to TRBJ2-2; perhaps TRBD2 as D (5 bases). This clonotype was sampled from a woman aged 60-70 years with COVID-19, enrolled during active disease. In DNA, the CDR3 is TGTGCCAGCAGCTCATTGAGGCCTGTATCGGGAAGTTCCGGGGAGCTGTTTTTT. Its translation is CASSSLRPVSGSSGELFF.